This TCR beta chain was sequenced in a study of control samples from healthy donors and cancer patients. Sequenced by immunoSEQ multiplex PCR; TCRdb stores in-frame clones only, minus some. The data show tens of thousands of clones, roughly nine tenths seen once. Germline CDR1 SGHAT, CDR2 FQNNGV. The CDR3 consists of 15 residues. V lost 1 base and J lost 3, with 12 bases in between. Sequences were obtained from blood. The clonotype originates from a woman between 65 and 79 years old in good health. The chain couples TRBV11-2 to TRBJ1-1, with D unresolved. For the CDR3, the DNA is TGTGCCAGCAGCTTAGGCCAACTCCGGGACACTGAAGCTTTCTTT. This gives the protein CASSLGQLRDTEAFF.